This TCR beta chain was captured in a study of T cells in Graves' hyperthyroidism and ophthalmopathy. The study's findings and limits: Blood also contained most expanded thyroid clonotypes above 0.001.

Amplification targeted TCR beta CDR3 regions from RNA transcripts. Carried out on the TCR CDR3, a first-round RT-PCR used the HTBI primer set. TCRdb re-derived calls from the multiplex PCR reads in MiXCR, one entry per CDR3 protein. The table has almost 600,000 distinct CDR3 sequences, roughly 14% seen once. This clonotype has a count of ten or more. Antigen: not known. Germline assignment: CDR1 MNHEY and CDR2 SVGEGT. This CDR3 has 12 residues. The V gene lost 8 bases and the J gene lost 10 bases, with 18 bases spanning the gap. This receptor was taken from a woman aged 25 to 39 with Graves' hyperthyroidism that later progressed to Graves' ophthalmopathy. The chain employs TRBV6-2 or TRBV6-3 and TRBJ2-7; perhaps TRBD2 as D (6 bases). The sample taken for sequencing was blood. The CDR3 is CASGLERVTQYF. CDR3 nucleotide sequence: TGTGCCAGCGGGTTGGAGCGGGTAACTCAGTACTTC.